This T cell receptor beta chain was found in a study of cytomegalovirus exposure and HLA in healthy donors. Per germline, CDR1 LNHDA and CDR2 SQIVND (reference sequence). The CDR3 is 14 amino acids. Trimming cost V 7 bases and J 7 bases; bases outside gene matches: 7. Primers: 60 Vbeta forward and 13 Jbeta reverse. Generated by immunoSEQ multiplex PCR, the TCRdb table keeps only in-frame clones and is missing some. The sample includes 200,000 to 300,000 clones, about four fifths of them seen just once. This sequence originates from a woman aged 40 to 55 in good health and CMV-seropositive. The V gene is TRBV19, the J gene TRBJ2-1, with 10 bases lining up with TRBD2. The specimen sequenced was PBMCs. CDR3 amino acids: CASNPSGRRNEQFF. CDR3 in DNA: TGTGCCAGTAACCCTAGCGGGAGAAGAAATGAGCAGTTCTTC. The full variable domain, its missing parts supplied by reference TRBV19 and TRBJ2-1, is DGGITQSPKYLFRKEGQNVTLSCEQNLNHDAMYWYRQDPGQGLRLIYYSQIVNDFQKGDIAEGYSVSREKKESFPLTVTSAQKNPTAFYLCASNPSGRRNEQFFGPGTRLTVL.